Detailed here is one T cell receptor beta chain. Its antigen is not known. The sample comes from a study of cytomegalovirus exposure and HLA in healthy donors. Findings and caveats of the study: Rare TCR sequences dominated, though some public TCRs recurred in many donors.

The V gene's germline CDR1 is SEHNR and CDR2 FQNEAQ (reference sequence). V lost 0 bases and J lost 5; bases outside the gene matches: 7. The CDR3 spans 17 residues. Use of 60 Vbeta and 13 Jbeta primers characterized the PCR. TCRdb's table, derived via immunoSEQ multiplex PCR, lists solely in-frame clones and lacks some. The table records about 160,000 clones, around 78% of them present only once. The origin of this receptor is a woman between 40 and 50 years old in good health and CMV-seropositive. The chain employs TRBV7-9 and TRBJ2-3, with 11 bases fitting TRBD2. The specimen sequenced was PBMCs. The chain's CDR3 is CASSLALAGDLKDTQYF. CDR3 DNA sequence: TGTGCCAGCAGCTTAGCACTAGCGGGGGACCTAAAAGATACGCAGTATTTT.